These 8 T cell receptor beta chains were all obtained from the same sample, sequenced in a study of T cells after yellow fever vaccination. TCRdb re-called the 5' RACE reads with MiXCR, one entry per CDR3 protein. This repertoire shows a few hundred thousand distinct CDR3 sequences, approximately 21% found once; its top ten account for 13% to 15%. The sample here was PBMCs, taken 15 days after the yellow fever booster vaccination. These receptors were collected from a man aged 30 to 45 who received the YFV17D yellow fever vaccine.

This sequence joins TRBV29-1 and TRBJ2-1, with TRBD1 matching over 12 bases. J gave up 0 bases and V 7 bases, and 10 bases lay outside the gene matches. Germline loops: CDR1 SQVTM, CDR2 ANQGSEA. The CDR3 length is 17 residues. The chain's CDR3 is CSAAGTGGLSSYNEQFF. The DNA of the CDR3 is TGCAGCGCAGCCGGGACAGGGGGCCTGAGCTCCTACAATGAGCAGTTCTTC.

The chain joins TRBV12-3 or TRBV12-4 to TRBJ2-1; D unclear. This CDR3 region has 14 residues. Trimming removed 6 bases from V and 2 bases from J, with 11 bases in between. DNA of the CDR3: TGTGCCAGCAGCCCGAACGGACCCTACAATGAGCAGTTCTTC. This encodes CASSPNGPYNEQFF.

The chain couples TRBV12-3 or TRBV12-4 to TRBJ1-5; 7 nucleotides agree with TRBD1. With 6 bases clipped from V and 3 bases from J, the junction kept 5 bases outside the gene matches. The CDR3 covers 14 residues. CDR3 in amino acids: CASRPGTDNQPQHF. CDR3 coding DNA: TGTGCCAGCAGGCCAGGGACAGACAATCAGCCCCAGCATTTT.

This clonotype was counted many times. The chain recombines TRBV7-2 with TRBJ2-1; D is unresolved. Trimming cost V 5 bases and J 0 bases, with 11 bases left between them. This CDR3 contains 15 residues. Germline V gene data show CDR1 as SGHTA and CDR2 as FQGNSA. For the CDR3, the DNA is TGTGCCAGCAGCCCCTGGGAAAGCTCCTACAATGAGCAGTTCTTC. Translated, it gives CASSPWESSYNEQFF.

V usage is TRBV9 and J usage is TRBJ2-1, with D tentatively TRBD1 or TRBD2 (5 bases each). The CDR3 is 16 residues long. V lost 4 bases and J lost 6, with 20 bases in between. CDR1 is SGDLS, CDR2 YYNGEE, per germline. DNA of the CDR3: TGTGCCAGCAGCTCAGAGGGTCTCAGTGGGGCCAATGAGCAGTTCTTC. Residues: CASSSEGLSGANEQFF.

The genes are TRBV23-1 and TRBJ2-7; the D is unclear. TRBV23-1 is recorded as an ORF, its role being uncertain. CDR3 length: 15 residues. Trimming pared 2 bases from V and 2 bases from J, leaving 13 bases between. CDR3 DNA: TGCGCCAGCAGTCAAAAGTCTTACTACACCTACGAGCAGTACTTC. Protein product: CASSQKSYYTYEQYF.

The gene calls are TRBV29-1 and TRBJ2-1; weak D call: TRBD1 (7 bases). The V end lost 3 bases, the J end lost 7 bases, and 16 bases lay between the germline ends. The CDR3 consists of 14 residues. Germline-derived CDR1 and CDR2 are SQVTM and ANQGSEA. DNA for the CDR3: TGCAGCGTTGATACAGGACAGGCGGGAAATGAGCAGTTCTTC. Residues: CSVDTGQAGNEQFF.

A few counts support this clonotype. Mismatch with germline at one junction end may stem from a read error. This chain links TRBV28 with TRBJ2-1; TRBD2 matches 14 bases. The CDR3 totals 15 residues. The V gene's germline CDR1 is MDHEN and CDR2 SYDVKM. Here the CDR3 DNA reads TGTGCCAGCAGTCCCAACCCGACTAGCGGGAGGGCTTTCTATTTC. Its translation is CASSPNPTSGRAFYF.